A selection of T cell receptor beta chains follows, all from one sample in a study of T cell changes during pregnancy in multiple sclerosis. Assay used: immunoSEQ multiplex PCR; TCRdb lists only in-frame clones, some missing. The top ten clones hold around 6.4% of a sample with under 50,000 clones, more than 85% of them seen once. The sample was CD8+ T cells from peripheral blood mononuclear cells, taken in the first trimester of pregnancy. All receptors derive from a female donor with multiple sclerosis, enrolled in a pregnancy study. Each CDR3 is given with its conserved first and last residue. Each record gives: V gene, J gene, clone size, D gene, CDR3 protein, CDR3 DNA. D genes are given only for firm matches. Clone size is stated in some rows and not others, as once, few, many or a class when expanded.

TRBV6-1	TRBJ1-1	NA	TRBD1	CASSRRQGAGAEAFF	TGTGCCAGCAGTAGGCGACAGGGGGCGGGGGCTGAAGCTTTCTTT
TRBV7-2	TRBJ2-7	NA	NA	CASSSAYEQYF	TGTGCCAGCAGCTCTGCCTACGAGCAGTACTTC
TRBV4-1	TRBJ2-1	NA	NA	CASSQGGGEEFF	TGCGCCAGCAGCCAAGGGGGTGGGGAGGAGTTCTTC
TRBV19	TRBJ1-5	NA	NA	CASSPPVGDINQPQHF	TGTGCCAGTAGCCCCCCTGTAGGGGACATCAATCAGCCCCAGCATTTT
TRBV28	TRBJ1-2	NA	NA	CASSPGREAYGYTF	TGTGCCAGCAGTCCCGGGCGGGAGGCCTATGGCTACACCTTC
TRBV7-8	TRBJ2-7	NA	NA	CASSLATGLIYEQYF	TGTGCCAGCAGCTTAGCGACAGGCTTAATCTACGAGCAGTACTTC
TRBV15	TRBJ2-1	NA	TRBD2	CATSRDELASWGSDEQFF	TGTGCCACCAGCAGAGATGAACTAGCGAGTTGGGGTAGCGATGAGCAGTTCTTC
TRBV5-8	TRBJ2-3	NA	TRBD2	CASSLRVAGSSGTDTQYF	TGTGCCAGCAGCTTACGAGTAGCGGGATCGAGCGGAACAGATACGCAGTATTTT
TRBV7-9	TRBJ2-1	once	NA	CASSLGRSEQFF	TGTGCCAGCAGCTTAGGGAGGTCTGAGCAGTTCTTC
TRBV19	TRBJ1-1	NA	NA	CSSRGSSTEAFF	TGTTCCTCCCGGGGAAGCAGCACTGAAGCTTTCTTT
TRBV2	TRBJ1-1	NA	TRBD1	CASSWDRGPMNTEAFF	TGTGCCAGCAGTTGGGACAGGGGCCCAATGAACACTGAAGCTTTCTTT
TRBV29-1	TRBJ1-1	NA	TRBD1	CSALPQGAVAFF	TGCAGCGCCCTGCCCCAGGGGGCTGTAGCTTTCTTT
TRBV27	TRBJ2-5	NA	TRBD2	CASSLAGGPQNEETQYF	TGTGCCAGCAGCCTAGCGGGAGGGCCCCAGAATGAAGAGACCCAGTACTTC
TRBV5-1	TRBJ2-1	NA	TRBD2	CASSPPSGRNEQFF	TGCGCCAGCAGCCCTCCTAGCGGAAGAAATGAGCAGTTCTTC
TRBV27	TRBJ2-1	NA	NA	CASSWGDEQFF	TGTGCCAGCAGTTGGGGGGATGAGCAGTTCTTC
TRBV4-1	TRBJ2-2	NA	TRBD1	CASSQNDRDTGELFF	TGCGCCAGCAGCCAGAATGACAGGGACACCGGGGAGCTGTTTTTT
TRBV9	TRBJ1-1	once	NA	CASSVAFNSDAFF	TGTGCCAGCAGCGTAGCTTTTAACAGTGACGCTTTCTTT
TRBV27	TRBJ2-7	NA	NA	CASSLGLAYEQYF	TGTGCCAGCAGTTTAGGGCTGGCCTACGAGCAGTACTTC
TRBV5-6	TRBJ1-1	NA	TRBD1	CASSLGQGGPVRYF	TGTGCCAGCAGCTTGGGACAGGGGGGACCTGTTCGGTACTTT
TRBV6-1	TRBJ2-7	NA	TRBD2	CASKSTSGSSYEQYF	TGTGCCAGCAAGAGCACTAGCGGGTCCTCCTACGAGCAGTACTTC
TRBV27	TRBJ2-1	NA	NA	CASSLVIPPYNEQFF	TGTGCCAGCAGCCTCGTAATTCCCCCGTACAATGAGCAGTTCTTC
TRBV7-8	TRBJ2-7	NA	TRBD2	CASSATSREYEQYF	TGTGCCAGCAGCGCGACTAGCAGGGAGTACGAGCAGTACTTC
TRBV15	TRBJ1-3	NA	NA	CATSRDRGSGNTIYF	TGTGCCACCAGCAGAGATAGAGGGTCCGGAAACACCATATATTTT
TRBV6-6	TRBJ2-1	NA	TRBD2	CASSYSTAGGHNEQFF	TGTGCCAGCAGTTACTCGACAGCGGGAGGCCACAATGAGCAGTTCTTC
TRBV19	TRBJ1-3	NA	NA	CASLDRKPSGNTIYF	TGTGCCAGTCTCGACAGGAAACCCTCTGGAAACACCATATATTTT
TRBV7-3	TRBJ2-3	NA	TRBD2	CASSRTKAGADTQYF	TGTGCCAGCAGTCGTACTAAGGCGGGAGCAGATACGCAGTATTTT
TRBV10-2	TRBJ2-2	NA	NA	CASSEFHGGSNTGELFF	TGCGCCAGCAGTGAGTTTCACGGTGGTTCGAACACCGGGGAGCTGTTTTTT
TRBV7-9	TRBJ2-7	NA	NA	CASSPWGGGYEQYF	TGTGCCAGCAGCCCATGGGGGGGCGGGTACGAGCAGTACTTC
TRBV28	TRBJ1-5	NA	NA	CASSLQGRYQPQHF	TGTGCCAGCAGTTTACAGGGGAGATATCAGCCCCAGCATTTT
TRBV5-1	TRBJ2-7	NA	NA	CASSLAPGQAYEQYF	TGCGCCAGCAGCTTGGCCCCAGGGCAGGCCTACGAGCAGTACTTC
TRBV28	TRBJ2-3	NA	TRBD1	CASSLSGTGGTDTQYF	TGTGCCAGCAGTTTGTCCGGGACAGGGGGCACAGATACGCAGTATTTT
TRBV7-6	TRBJ2-1	NA	NA	CASSLAPLANNEQFF	TGTGCCAGCAGCTTAGCGCCCCTAGCAAACAATGAGCAGTTCTTC
TRBV7-8	TRBJ2-7	NA	TRBD2	CASSLGPLGGRGLEYEQYF	TGTGCCAGCAGCTTAGGACCACTTGGCGGGAGGGGCCTGGAGTACGAGCAGTACTTC
TRBV12-5	TRBJ2-5	NA	TRBD1	CASGGLDRLLETQYF	TGTGCTAGTGGTGGGTTGGACAGGCTATTAGAGACCCAGTACTTC
TRBV19	TRBJ1-1	NA	NA	CASSFSTSNTEAFF	TGTGCCAGTAGTTTCTCCACATCGAACACTGAAGCTTTCTTT
TRBV7-9	TRBJ2-1	NA	NA	CASSGDFAKVGEQFF	TGTGCCAGCAGTGGGGACTTCGCCAAAGTCGGTGAGCAGTTCTTC
TRBV7-9	TRBJ1-2	NA	TRBD1	CASSYDREVYGYTF	TGTGCCAGCAGCTATGACAGGGAGGTGTATGGCTACACCTTC
TRBV9	TRBJ2-2	NA	TRBD2	CASSATSGNTGELFF	TGTGCCAGCAGCGCGACTAGCGGGAACACCGGGGAGCTGTTTTTT
TRBV27	TRBJ2-1	NA	NA	CASSLSLFGEQFF	TGTGCCAGCAGTTTATCCCTCTTCGGTGAGCAGTTCTTC
TRBV27	TRBJ1-1	NA	TRBD1	CASSLGQGGMNTEAFF	TGTGCCAGCAGTTTGGGACAGGGTGGGATGAACACTGAAGCTTTCTTT
TRBV19	TRBJ1-1	NA	NA	CASSTWTENTEAFF	TGTGCCAGTAGTACATGGACAGAGAACACTGAAGCTTTCTTT
TRBV4-1	TRBJ1-1	few	NA	CASSPRGTEAFF	TGCGCCAGCAGCCCCAGAGGGACTGAAGCTTTCTTT
TRBV7-9	TRBJ2-1	NA	TRBD2	CAMTGLASSYNEQFF	TGTGCCATGACGGGACTAGCGTCCTCCTACAATGAGCAGTTCTTC
TRBV6-1	TRBJ2-5	NA	TRBD2	CASSGAGLKKETQYF	TGTGCCAGCAGCGGAGCGGGACTCAAGAAAGAGACCCAGTACTTC
TRBV30	TRBJ2-1	NA	NA	CAWSTNEQFF	TGTGCCTGGAGTACAAATGAGCAGTTCTTC
TRBV29-1	TRBJ2-1	NA	TRBD2	CSAGLAGVQDNEQFF	TGCAGCGCTGGACTAGCGGGAGTACAGGACAATGAGCAGTTCTTC
TRBV7-8	TRBJ1-2	NA	TRBD1	CASSWGQKSEGDYGYTF	TGTGCCAGCAGCTGGGGACAGAAAAGTGAAGGTGACTATGGCTACACCTTC
TRBV4-1	TRBJ1-1	once	NA	CASSQTGKNTEAFF	TGCGCCAGCAGTCAAACAGGGAAAAACACTGAAGCTTTCTTT
TRBV12-5	TRBJ2-3	NA	NA	CASGLVLQGLGTDTQYF	TGTGCTAGTGGTTTGGTATTACAGGGATTGGGCACAGATACGCAGTATTTT
TRBV28	TRBJ2-3	once	NA	CASSAGGLTMTDTQYF	TGTGCCAGCAGTGCTGGAGGGCTAACGATGACAGATACGCAGTATTTT
TRBV11-2	TRBJ2-1	NA	NA	CASSLEAAGSYNEQFF	TGTGCCAGCAGCTTAGAAGCGGCGGGCTCCTACAATGAGCAGTTCTTC
TRBV27	TRBJ2-7	once	TRBD2	CASSLSGGRVTYEQYF	TGTGCCAGCAGTTTGTCAGGCGGGAGGGTCACATACGAGCAGTACTTC
TRBV4-1	TRBJ2-1	NA	NA	CASSQDSPSYNEQFF	TGCGCCAGCAGCCAAGATTCCCCTTCCTACAATGAGCAGTTCTTC
TRBV29-1	TRBJ2-7	NA	NA	CSGWSGSGEQYF	TGCAGCGGATGGAGCGGTTCTGGCGAGCAGTACTTC